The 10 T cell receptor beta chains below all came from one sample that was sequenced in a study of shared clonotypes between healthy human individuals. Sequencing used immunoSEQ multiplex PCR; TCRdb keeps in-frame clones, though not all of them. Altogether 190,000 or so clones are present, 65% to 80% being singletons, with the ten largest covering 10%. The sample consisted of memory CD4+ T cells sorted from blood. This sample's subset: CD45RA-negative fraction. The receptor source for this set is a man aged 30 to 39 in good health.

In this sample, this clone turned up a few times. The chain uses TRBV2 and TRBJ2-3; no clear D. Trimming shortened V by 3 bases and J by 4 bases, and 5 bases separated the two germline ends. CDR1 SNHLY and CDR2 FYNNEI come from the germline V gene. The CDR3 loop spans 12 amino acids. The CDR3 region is CASSELPDTQYF. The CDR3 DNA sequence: TGTGCCAGCAGTGAGCTCCCAGATACGCAGTATTTT.

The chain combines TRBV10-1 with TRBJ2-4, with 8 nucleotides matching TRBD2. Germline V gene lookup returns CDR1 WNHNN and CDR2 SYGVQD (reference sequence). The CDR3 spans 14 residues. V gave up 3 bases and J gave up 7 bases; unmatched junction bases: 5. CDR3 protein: CASSEAGDVNIQYF. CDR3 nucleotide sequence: TGCGCCAGCAGTGAAGCGGGAGATGTCAACATTCAGTACTTC.

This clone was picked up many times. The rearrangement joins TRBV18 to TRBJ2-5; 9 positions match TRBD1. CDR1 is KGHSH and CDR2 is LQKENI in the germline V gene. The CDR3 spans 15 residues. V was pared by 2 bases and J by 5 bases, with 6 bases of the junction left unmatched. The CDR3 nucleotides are TGTGCCAGCTCACCAAACAGGGGGCGCTGGGAGACCCAGTACTTC. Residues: CASSPNRGRWETQYF.

The CDR3 reads CASSPGLDRGLNEQFF. The CDR3, as DNA: TGTGCCAGCTCACCAGGGTTGGACAGGGGGTTGAATGAGCAGTTCTTC. The J gene is TRBJ2-1, the V gene TRBV18; 10 nucleotides match TRBD1. Losses at the gene ends were 2 bases for V and 7 bases for J; bases not matched to a gene: 8. Germline CDR1 KGHSH, CDR2 LQKENI. There are 16 residues in the CDR3. The variable domain in full, completed from reference TRBV18 and TRBJ2-1, reads NAGVMQNPRHLVRRRGQEARLRCSPMKGHSHVYWYRQLPEEGLKFMVYLQKENIIDESGMPKERFSAEFPKEGPSILRIQQVVRGDSAAYFCASSPGLDRGLNEQFFGPGTRLTVL.

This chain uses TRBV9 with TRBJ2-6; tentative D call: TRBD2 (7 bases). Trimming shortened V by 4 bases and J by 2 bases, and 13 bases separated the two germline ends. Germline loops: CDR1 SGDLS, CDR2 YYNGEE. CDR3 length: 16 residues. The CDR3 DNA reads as TGTGCCAGCAGCCCGAGGGGGGGCGCTGGGGCCAACGTCCTGACTTTC. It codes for CASSPRGGAGANVLTF. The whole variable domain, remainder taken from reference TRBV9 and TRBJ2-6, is DSGVTQTPKHLITATGQRVTLRCSPRSGDLSVYWYQQSLDQGLQFLIQYYNGEERAKGNILERFSAQQFPDLHSELNLSSLELGDSALYFCASSPRGGAGANVLTFGAGSRLTVL.

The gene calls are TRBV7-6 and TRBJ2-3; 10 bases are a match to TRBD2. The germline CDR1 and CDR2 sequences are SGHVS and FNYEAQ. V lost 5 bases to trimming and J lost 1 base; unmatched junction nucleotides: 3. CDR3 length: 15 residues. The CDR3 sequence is CASSPSGGGTDTQYF. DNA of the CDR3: TGTGCCAGCAGCCCGAGCGGGGGGGGCACAGATACGCAGTATTTT. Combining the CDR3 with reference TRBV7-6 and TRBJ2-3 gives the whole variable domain GAGVSQSPRYKVTKRGQDVALRCDPISGHVSLYWYRQALGQGPEFLTYFNYEAQQDKSGLPNDRFSAERPEGSISTLTIQRTEQRDSAMYRCASSPSGGGTDTQYFGPGTRLTVL.

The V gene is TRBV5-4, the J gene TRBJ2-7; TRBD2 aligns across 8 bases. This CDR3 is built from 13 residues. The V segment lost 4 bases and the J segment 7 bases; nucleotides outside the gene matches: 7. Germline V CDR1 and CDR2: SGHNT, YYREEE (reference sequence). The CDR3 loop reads CASSPRGAGEQYF. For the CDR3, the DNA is TGTGCCAGCAGCCCGCGGGGGGCAGGGGAGCAGTACTTC.

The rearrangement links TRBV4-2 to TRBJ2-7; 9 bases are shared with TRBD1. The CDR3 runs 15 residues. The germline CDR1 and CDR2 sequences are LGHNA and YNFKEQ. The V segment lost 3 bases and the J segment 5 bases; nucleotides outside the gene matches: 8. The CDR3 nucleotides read TGTGCCAGCAGCCAGGGACAGGGAAGGGAGGACGAGCAGTACTTC. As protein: CASSQGQGREDEQYF.

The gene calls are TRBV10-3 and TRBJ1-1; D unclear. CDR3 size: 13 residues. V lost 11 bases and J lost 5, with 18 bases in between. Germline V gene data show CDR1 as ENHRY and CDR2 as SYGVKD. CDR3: CAFRKEAGTEAFF. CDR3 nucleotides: TGTGCCTTTCGTAAGGAGGCAGGAACTGAAGCTTTCTTT.

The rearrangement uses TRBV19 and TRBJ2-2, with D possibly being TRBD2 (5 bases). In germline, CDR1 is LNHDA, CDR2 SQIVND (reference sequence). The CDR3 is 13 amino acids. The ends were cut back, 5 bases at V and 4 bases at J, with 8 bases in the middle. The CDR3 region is CASSGLRTGELFF. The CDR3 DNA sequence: TGTGCCAGTAGTGGACTGCGCACCGGGGAGCTGTTTTTT.